The 21 T cell receptor beta chains listed next were all sequenced from one sample in a study of radiotherapy plus CTLA-4 blockade in lung cancer. The data were produced by immunoSEQ multiplex PCR, yet TCRdb's version contains in-frame clones alone and is incomplete. The sample has under 65,000 clones, approximately 80% seen once. The material sequenced was peripheral blood, taken from a patient treated with radiotherapy plus ipilimumab. These TCRs come from a human donor with non-small cell lung cancer whose response to radiotherapy plus ipilimumab could not be evaluated.

This clone was seen just once. The CDR3 DNA sequence: TGTGCCAGCAGCTTGGTGGGCCTTGAGACCCAGTACTTC. Its protein is CASSLVGLETQYF. The gene calls are TRBV7-9 and TRBJ2-5; no reliable D call. The CDR3 contains 13 residues. Germline V gene data show CDR1 as SEHNR and CDR2 as FQNEAQ (reference sequence). The germline V and J ends were trimmed by 3 bases and 5 bases, with 10 bases remaining between them.

The rearrangement uses TRBV10-3 and TRBJ2-3, with D maybe TRBD1 (6 bases). Looked up from germline, CDR1 is ENHRY and CDR2 is SYGVKD. V was cut by 10 bases and J by 2 bases, with 10 bases left in between. The CDR3 runs 12 residues. Here the CDR3 reads CANGDNTDTQYF. DNA of the CDR3: TGTGCCAACGGGGACAACACAGATACGCAGTATTTT.

A word on this clone: Distinct nucleotide sequences in the sample also encode this CDR3. The chain employs TRBV7-9 and TRBJ1-1, with TRBD1 as a possible D gene (5 bases). This CDR3 is built from 15 residues. The germline V gene encodes CDR1 SEHNR and CDR2 FQNEAQ (reference sequence). Trimming removed 0 bases at V and 1 base at J, with 9 bases between. CDR3 region: CASSLAGGRNTEAFF. CDR3 bases: TGTGCCAGCAGCTTAGCGGGGGGTAGGAACACTGAAGCTTTCTTT. The whole variable domain, filled in from reference TRBV7-9 and TRBJ1-1, reads DTGVSQNPRHKITKRGQNVTFRCDPISEHNRLYWYRQTLGQGPEFLTYFQNEAQLEKSRLLSDRFSAERPKGSFSTLEIQRTEQGDSAMYLCASSLAGGRNTEAFFGQGTRLTVV.

This clone was seen just once. The chain links TRBV13 to TRBJ2-1, with 14 bases lining up with TRBD2. This CDR3 has 18 amino acids. The germline gives CDR1 PRHDT, CDR2 FYEKMQ (reference sequence). The V segment lost 5 bases and the J segment 1 base; nucleotides outside the gene matches: 7. The DNA of the CDR3 is TGTGCCAGCAGCCCCGGGACTAGCGGGAGTAGGTCCTACAATGAGCAGTTCTTC. This translates into CASSPGTSGSRSYNEQFF. The variable domain in full, with the rest retrieved from reference TRBV13 and TRBJ2-1, is AAGVIQSPRHLIKEKRETATLKCYPIPRHDTVYWYQQGPGQDPQFLISFYEKMQSDKGSIPDRFSAQQFSDYHSELNMSSLELGDSALYFCASSPGTSGSRSYNEQFFGPGTRLTVL.

The chain combines TRBV28 with TRBJ1-4; TRBD1 aligns across 9 bases. V was pared by 3 bases and J by 3 bases, with 8 bases of the junction left unmatched. The V gene's germline CDR1 is MDHEN and CDR2 SYDVKM. CDR3 length equals 17 residues. The CDR3 bases are TGTGCCAGCAGTTTTTTCGGACAGGGGAGGGCTAATGAAAAACTGTTTTTT. Protein: CASSFFGQGRANEKLFF.

The V call is TRBV7-2, the J call TRBJ2-1; possibly TRBD2 for D (6 bases). The V gene lost 2 bases and the J gene lost 4 bases, with 12 bases spanning the gap. The CDR3 has 15 residues. Germline CDR1 reads SGHTA; CDR2 reads FQGNSA. CDR3 in DNA: TGTGCCAGCAGCTTACGGACTACCCTTTACAATGAGCAGTTCTTC. It translates to CASSLRTTLYNEQFF. Full variable domain (remainder filled in from reference TRBV7-2 and TRBJ2-1): GAGVSQSPSNKVTEKGKDVELRCDPISGHTALYWYRQSLGQGLEFLIYFQGNSAPDKSGLPSDRFSAERTGGSVSTLTIQRTQQEDSAVYLCASSLRTTLYNEQFFGPGTRLTVL.

The rearrangement links TRBV2 to TRBJ2-1, with D unclear. Looked up from germline, CDR1 is SNHLY and CDR2 is FYNNEI. Trimming removed 5 bases at V and 8 bases at J, with 19 bases between. CDR3 length: 15 residues. The CDR3: CASSTGFRRIDEQFF. The CDR3 coding sequence is TGTGCCAGCAGTACCGGCTTCCGGCGGATCGATGAGCAGTTCTTC.

V and J are TRBV18 and TRBJ1-5, with D perhaps TRBD1 (5 bases). Looked up from germline, CDR1 is KGHSH and CDR2 is LQKENI. Trimming left V 6 bases short and J 1 base short, with 13 bases between. This CDR3 spans 15 amino acids. The CDR3 sequence: CASSPAGGSNQPQHF. CDR3 DNA: TGTGCCAGCTCCCCGGCCGGGGGGAGCAATCAGCCCCAGCATTTT.

The V gene is TRBV7-2, the J gene TRBJ1-5; D perhaps matches TRBD1 (6 bases). V was shortened by 4 bases and J by 3 bases, with 10 bases between the two germline ends. CDR3 length: 14 residues. From germline, CDR1 is SGHTA and CDR2 FQGNSA. The CDR3 sequence is CASSSGVHNQPQHF. DNA for the CDR3: TGTGCCAGCAGCTCAGGGGTTCACAATCAGCCCCAGCATTTT. Drawing the rest from reference TRBV7-2 and TRBJ1-5, the complete variable domain is GAGVSQSPSNKVTEKGKDVELRCDPISGHTALYWYRQSLGQGLEFLIYFQGNSAPDKSGLPSDRFSAERTGGSVSTLTIQRTQQEDSAVYLCASSSGVHNQPQHFGDGTRLSIL.

This clone came up a few times. The DNA for the CDR3 is TGTGCCAGCAATGCCGGAGGGACTAACTATGGCTACACCTTC. This sequence encodes CASNAGGTNYGYTF. The chain uses TRBV6-6 and TRBJ1-2, with no clear D. Trimming removed 7 bases from V and 0 bases from J, with 12 bases in between. Germline V gene lookup returns CDR1 MNHNY and CDR2 SVGAGI (reference sequence). CDR3 length: 14 residues.

This chain connects TRBV6-1 to TRBJ2-7; D perhaps matches TRBD2 (5 bases). The CDR3 contains 14 residues. V lost 2 bases to trimming and J lost 5 bases, with 13 bases between them. CDR1 is MNHNS and CDR2 is SASEGT in the germline V gene. As DNA, the CDR3 is TGTGCCAGCAGTGAAATGGTGGGAGTCGACGAGCAGTACTTC. It yields the protein CASSEMVGVDEQYF.

This chain uses TRBV7-9 with TRBJ2-7, with 7 bases fitting TRBD1. Germline CDR1 is SEHNR and CDR2 is FQNEAQ (reference sequence). The CDR3 loop spans 15 amino acids. Trimming at V came to 0 bases and at J to 4 bases, leaving 6 bases not matched to a gene. The chain's CDR3 is CASSLARQGKYEQYF. DNA of the CDR3: TGTGCCAGCAGCTTAGCCCGACAGGGTAAATACGAGCAGTACTTC.

V usage is TRBV28 and J usage is TRBJ2-5; D gene uncertain. The length of the CDR3 is 12 residues. Germline values: CDR1 MDHEN, CDR2 SYDVKM. V lost 5 bases and J lost 5, with 9 bases in between. The chain's CDR3 is CASSPPEETQYF. The CDR3 DNA follows: TGTGCCAGCAGTCCCCCTGAGGAGACCCAGTACTTC.

This sequence joins TRBV9 and TRBJ1-6; D is unresolved. There are 14 residues in the CDR3. Trimming removed 3 bases at V and 8 bases at J, with 12 bases between. Germline V gene lookup returns CDR1 SGDLS and CDR2 YYNGEE. In DNA, the CDR3 is TGTGCCAGCAGCGGTCCCCAGTCAGATTCACCCCTCCACTTT. Residues: CASSGPQSDSPLHF.

The CDR3 spells CASSGGAPLSGANVLTF. The CDR3 coding sequence is TGTGCCAGCAGCGGGGGGGCGCCCCTCTCTGGGGCCAACGTCCTGACTTTC. The J gene is TRBJ2-6, the V gene TRBV5-6; D is perhaps TRBD2 (7 bases). V lost 4 bases to trimming and J lost 0 bases, with 14 bases between them. The germline CDR1 and CDR2 sequences are SGHDT and YYEEEE. This CDR3 comprises 17 residues.

The chain links TRBV29-1 to TRBJ2-2; D gene unclear. Trimming removed 5 bases at V and 2 bases at J, with 6 bases between. This CDR3 is 12 amino acids long. CDR1 is SQVTM and CDR2 is ANQGSEA in the germline V gene. The CDR3 loop reads CSVFFNTGELFF. Here the CDR3 DNA reads TGCAGCGTTTTCTTCAACACCGGGGAGCTGTTTTTT.

This sequence joins TRBV5-4 and TRBJ2-3, with a possible D match to TRBD1 (6 bases). Looked up from germline, CDR1 is SGHNT and CDR2 is YYREEE (reference sequence). The CDR3 contains 14 residues. V was clipped by 2 bases and J by 6 bases, with 13 bases between them. In DNA form, the CDR3 reads TGTGCCAGCAGCTTCTGGGGGCCCGGGGATACGCAGTATTTT. This sequence encodes CASSFWGPGDTQYF.

This sequence joins TRBV28 and TRBJ2-7; 10 bases fit TRBD2. V trimming: 3 bases; J trimming: 2 bases; junction bases outside the gene matches: 4. The germline V gene encodes CDR1 MDHEN and CDR2 SYDVKM. The length of the CDR3 is 15 residues. The CDR3 loop reads CASSFPTSGAYEQYF. DNA for the CDR3: TGTGCCAGCAGTTTTCCCACTAGCGGGGCCTACGAGCAGTACTTC.

The CDR3 loop reads CASSLARGANTEAFF. The DNA for the CDR3 is TGTGCCAGCAGCTTGGCACGGGGGGCCAACACTGAAGCTTTCTTT. J is TRBJ1-1 and V is TRBV5-5; perhaps TRBD1 as D (6 bases). CDR1 and CDR2 from the germline V gene are SGHKS and YYEKEE (reference sequence). The V and J ends lost 0 bases and 2 bases respectively, with 11 bases between them. The CDR3 spans 15 residues. The variable domain in full, with the rest retrieved from reference TRBV5-5 and TRBJ1-1, is DAGVTQSPTHLIKTRGQQVTLRCSPISGHKSVSWYQQVLGQGPQFIFQYYEKEERGRGNFPDRFSARQFPNYSSELNVNALLLGDSALYLCASSLARGANTEAFFGQGTRLTVV.

The V and J genes are TRBV5-1 and TRBJ1-5, with 7 positions matching TRBD1. Germline CDR1 is SGHRS and CDR2 is YFSETQ. With 4 bases clipped from V and 0 bases from J, the junction kept 7 bases outside the gene matches. The CDR3 runs 16 residues. The CDR3 DNA reads TGCGCCAGCAGCCCAGGGGGGAGTTATAGCAATCAGCCCCAGCATTTT. It codes for CASSPGGSYSNQPQHF.

The genes are TRBV10-1 and TRBJ1-1, with D hard to call. V shed 3 bases and J shed 5 bases, with 13 bases lying between them. Looked up from germline, CDR1 is WNHNN and CDR2 is SYGVQD (reference sequence). CDR3 length equals 14 residues. CDR3 DNA sequence: TGCGCCAGCAGTGATCCGGACTTCGGGACTGAAGCTTTCTTT. This sequence encodes CASSDPDFGTEAFF.